One sample yielded the 13 T cell receptor beta chains listed below, sequenced in a study of blood T cells in healthy people across ages. A sample-barcoded 5' primer and a J-beta primer mix were used in a second PCR of about 7 to 11 cycles. TCRdb re-analysed the 5' RACE reads in MiXCR, keeping a single row per CDR3 protein. The table shows about 1 million distinct CDR3 sequences, with around 45% occurring only once. The sample taken for sequencing was blood. The receptors originated from a woman aged 55-69 years in good health.

The rearrangement uses TRBV6-5 and TRBJ2-1, with 10 bases lining up with TRBD2. This CDR3 has 13 amino acids. Germline-derived CDR1 and CDR2 are MNHEY and SVGAGI. With 5 bases clipped from V and 15 bases from J, the junction kept 10 bases outside the gene matches. The CDR3 reads CASSAPAGGPGFF. The CDR3 DNA reads TGTGCCAGCAGTGCCCCAGCGGGAGGGCCTGGGTTCTTC.

The chain uses TRBV5-1 and TRBJ2-1; 12 bases align to TRBD2. The ends lost 4 bases at V and 7 bases at J; junction bases unmatched: 6. The CDR3 spans 15 residues. The V gene's germline CDR1 is SGHRS and CDR2 YFSETQ. DNA for the CDR3: TGCGCCAGCAGCATGGGGACTAGCGGGCTGAATGAGCAGTTCTTC. It codes for CASSMGTSGLNEQFF.

The rearrangement links TRBV11-2 to TRBJ2-3, with TRBD2 matching over 7 bases. Germline lookup yields CDR1 SGHAT and CDR2 FQNNGV. This CDR3 has 15 residues. V was pared by 3 bases and J by 1 base, with 4 bases of the junction left unmatched. The CDR3 region is CASSFAGEGTDTQYF. CDR3 in DNA: TGTGCCAGCAGCTTTGCGGGAGAGGGCACAGATACGCAGTATTTT.

This clonotype has a count of ten or more. The chain combines TRBV29-1 with TRBJ2-4; D is possibly TRBD2 (6 bases). Germline V gene lookup returns CDR1 SQVTM and CDR2 ANQGSEA. V lost 7 bases to trimming and J lost 2 bases, with 9 bases between them. This CDR3 contains 12 residues. The CDR3 bases are TGCAGCGCGGGACTGTCCAAAAACATTCAGTACTTC. This codes for CSAGLSKNIQYF.

The sample holds a few counts of this clonotype. This chain joins TRBV20-1 and TRBJ2-5, with no clear D. The germline V and J ends were trimmed by 0 bases and 2 bases, with 13 bases remaining between them. There are 15 residues in the CDR3. Germline V gives CDR1 DFQATT, CDR2 SNEGSKA (reference sequence). The chain's CDR3 is CSARDAAAVQETQYF. The CDR3, as DNA: TGCAGTGCTAGAGATGCCGCGGCAGTTCAAGAGACCCAGTACTTC.

The V call is TRBV7-9, the J call TRBJ1-2; D perhaps matches TRBD1 (6 bases). The V end was cut by 4 bases, the J end by 4 bases, with 16 bases between. Germline CDR1 is SEHNR and CDR2 is FQNEAQ (reference sequence). This CDR3 comprises 15 residues. The CDR3 DNA follows: TGTGCCAGCAGCTCGCCACAACAGGGACCCTATGGCTACACCTTC. Translating it yields CASSSPQQGPYGYTF.

This clonotype was counted between two and nine times. The chain employs TRBV11-2 and TRBJ1-2, with a possible D match to TRBD1 (5 bases). Trimming stripped 2 bases from V and 8 bases from J, with 15 bases between. The V gene's germline CDR1 is SGHAT and CDR2 FQNNGV. CDR3 length equals 14 residues. Here the CDR3 reads CASSLIGGDSGYTF. In DNA form, the CDR3 reads TGTGCCAGCAGCTTAATTGGGGGGGATAGCGGCTACACCTTC.

The chain has TRBV5-6 and TRBJ1-5; the D is unclear. CDR1 SGHDT and CDR2 YYEEEE come from the germline V gene. Between the trimmed V and J ends, which lost 0 bases and 3 bases, there was a span of 10 bases. The length of the CDR3 is 15 residues. The CDR3 sequence is CASSLASSYNQPQHF. CDR3 nucleotide sequence: TGTGCCAGCAGCTTGGCATCCAGCTACAATCAGCCCCAGCATTTT.

The chain couples TRBV3-1 to TRBJ1-6, with D unclear. This CDR3 comprises 14 residues. The V gene's germline CDR1 is LGHDT and CDR2 YNNKEL (reference sequence). V was pared by 0 bases and J by 6 bases, with 6 bases between. The CDR3 is CASSQEGSNSPLHF. As DNA, the CDR3 is TGTGCCAGCAGCCAAGAAGGGAGTAATTCACCCCTCCACTTT.

The rearrangement uses TRBV4-1 and TRBJ2-3; tentatively, D is TRBD1 or TRBD2 (5 bases each). This CDR3 contains 16 residues. The germline CDR1 and CDR2 sequences are MGHRA and YSYEKL. The V gene lost 0 bases and the J gene lost 9 bases, with 19 bases spanning the gap. The CDR3 region has the DNA TGCGCCAGCAGCCAAGAGGGTCGAGGGGCCCCCGGGACGCAGTATTTT. It is translated as CASSQEGRGAPGTQYF.

This clonotype came up a few times. This chain links TRBV28 with TRBJ2-5; 7 bases are shared with TRBD1. Trimming took 4 bases from V and 1 from J; bases not matched to a gene: 6. The CDR3 extends over 15 amino acids. Germline loops: CDR1 MDHEN, CDR2 SYDVKM. CDR3 in amino acids: CASSYTDRFQETQYF. The CDR3 DNA reads as TGTGCCAGCAGTTACACGGACAGGTTCCAAGAGACCCAGTACTTC.

This clonotype was counted many times. The V gene is TRBV5-5, the J gene TRBJ2-7; D tentatively fits TRBD1 or TRBD2 (5 bases each). Germline CDR1 reads SGHKS; CDR2 reads YYEKEE (reference sequence). Trimming left V 1 base short and J 2 bases short, with 10 bases between. The CDR3 runs 14 residues. The CDR3 reads CASSLRDGAYEQYF. CDR3 DNA sequence: TGTGCCAGCAGCTTGAGGGACGGGGCCTACGAGCAGTACTTC.

V and J are TRBV6-2 or TRBV6-3 and TRBJ2-1; the D gene is possibly TRBD2 (5 bases). V dropped 6 bases and J dropped 8 bases, with 8 bases sitting between them. The V gene's germline CDR1 is MNHEY and CDR2 SVGEGT. The CDR3 is 11 amino acids. The CDR3 loop is CASSPSYEQFF. The CDR3 DNA reads TGTGCCAGCAGCCCTAGCTATGAGCAGTTCTTC.